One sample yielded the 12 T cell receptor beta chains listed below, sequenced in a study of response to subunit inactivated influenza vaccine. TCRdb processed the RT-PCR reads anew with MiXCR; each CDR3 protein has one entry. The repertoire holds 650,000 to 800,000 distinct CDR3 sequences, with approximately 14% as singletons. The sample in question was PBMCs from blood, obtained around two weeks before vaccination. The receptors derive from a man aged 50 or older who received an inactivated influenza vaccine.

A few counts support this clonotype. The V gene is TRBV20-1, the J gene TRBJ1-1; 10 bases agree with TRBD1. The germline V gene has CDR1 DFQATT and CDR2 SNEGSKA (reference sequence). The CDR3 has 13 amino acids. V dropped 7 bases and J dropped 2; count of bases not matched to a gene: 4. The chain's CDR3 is CSVWTGGNTEAFF. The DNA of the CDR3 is TGCAGTGTCTGGACAGGGGGAAACACTGAAGCTTTCTTT.

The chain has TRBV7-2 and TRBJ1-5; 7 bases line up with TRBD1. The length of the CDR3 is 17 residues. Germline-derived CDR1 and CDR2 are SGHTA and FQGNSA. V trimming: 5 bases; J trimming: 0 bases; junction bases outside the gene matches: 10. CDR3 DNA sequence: TGTGCCAGCAGCAGGACAGGAATAACAAATAGCAATCAGCCCCAGCATTTT. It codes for CASSRTGITNSNQPQHF.

The CDR3 nucleotides are TGTGCCAGCAGCCGGGGGAAGGGCGGGACAGGGTCCTACGAGCAGTACTTC. Protein product: CASSRGKGGTGSYEQYF. The genes are TRBV6-1 and TRBJ2-7; 9 bases are shared with TRBD1. Germline V gene lookup returns CDR1 MNHNS and CDR2 SASEGT. J gave up 1 base and V 6 bases, and 13 bases lay outside the gene matches. CDR3 size: 17 residues.

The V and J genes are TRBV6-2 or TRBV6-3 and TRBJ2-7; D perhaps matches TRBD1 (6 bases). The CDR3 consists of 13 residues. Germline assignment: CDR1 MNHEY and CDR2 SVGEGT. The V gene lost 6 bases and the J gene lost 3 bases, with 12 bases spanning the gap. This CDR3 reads CASRRNRDYEQYF. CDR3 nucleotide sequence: TGTGCCAGCAGGAGAAACAGGGACTACGAGCAGTACTTC.

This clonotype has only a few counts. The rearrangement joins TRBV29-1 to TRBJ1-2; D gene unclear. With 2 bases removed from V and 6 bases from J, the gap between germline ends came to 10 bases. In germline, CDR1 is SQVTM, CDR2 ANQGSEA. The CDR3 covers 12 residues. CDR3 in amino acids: CSVESRDHGYTF. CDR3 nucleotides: TGCAGCGTTGAAAGCCGGGATCATGGCTACACCTTC.

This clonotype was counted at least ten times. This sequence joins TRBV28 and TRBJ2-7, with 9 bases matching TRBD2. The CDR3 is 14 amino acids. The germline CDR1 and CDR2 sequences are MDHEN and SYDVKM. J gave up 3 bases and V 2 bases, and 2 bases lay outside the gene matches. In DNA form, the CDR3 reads TGTGCCAGCAGTTTAGGACTAGCGATCTACGAGCAGTACTTC. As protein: CASSLGLAIYEQYF.

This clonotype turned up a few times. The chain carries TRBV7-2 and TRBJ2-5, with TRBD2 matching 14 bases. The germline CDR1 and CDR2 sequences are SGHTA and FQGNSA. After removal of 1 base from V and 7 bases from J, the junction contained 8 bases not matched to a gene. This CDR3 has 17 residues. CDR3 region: CASSLVMTSGGGGTQYF. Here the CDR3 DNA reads TGTGCCAGCAGCTTAGTGATGACTAGCGGGGGGGGCGGGACCCAGTACTTC. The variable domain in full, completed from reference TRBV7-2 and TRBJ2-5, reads GAGVSQSPSNKVTEKGKDVELRCDPISGHTALYWYRQSLGQGLEFLIYFQGNSAPDKSGLPSDRFSAERTGGSVSTLTIQRTQQEDSAVYLCASSLVMTSGGGGTQYFGPGTRLLVL.

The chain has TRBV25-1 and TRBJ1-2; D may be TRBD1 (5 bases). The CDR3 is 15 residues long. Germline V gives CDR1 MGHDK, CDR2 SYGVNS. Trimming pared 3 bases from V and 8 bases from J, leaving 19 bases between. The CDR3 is CASSDSTRKRGGYTF. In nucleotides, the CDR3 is TGTGCCAGCAGTGACTCCACCCGGAAGAGGGGCGGCTACACCTTC.

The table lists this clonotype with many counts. CDR3 sequence (DNA): TGTGCCAGCAGCTTAGCGCAGAGAACCGGGGAGCTGTTTTTT. It yields the protein CASSLAQRTGELFF. V and J are TRBV7-2 and TRBJ2-2; D not resolved. Looked up from germline, CDR1 is SGHTA and CDR2 is FQGNSA. V was shortened by 0 bases and J by 5 bases, with 7 bases between the two germline ends. The CDR3 covers 14 residues.

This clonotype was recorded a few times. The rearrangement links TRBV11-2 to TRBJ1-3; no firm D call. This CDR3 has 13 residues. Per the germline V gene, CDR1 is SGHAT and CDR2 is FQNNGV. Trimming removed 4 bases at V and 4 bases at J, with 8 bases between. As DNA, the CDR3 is TGTGCCAGCAGCTCGGGAGGCGGAAACACCATATATTTT. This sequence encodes CASSSGGGNTIYF.

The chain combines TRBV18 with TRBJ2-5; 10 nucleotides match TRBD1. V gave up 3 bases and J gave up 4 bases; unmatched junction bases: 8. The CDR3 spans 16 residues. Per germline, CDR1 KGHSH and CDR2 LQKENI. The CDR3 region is CASSPTPGQGIETQYF. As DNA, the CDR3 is TGTGCCAGCTCACCGACTCCGGGACAGGGGATAGAGACCCAGTACTTC.

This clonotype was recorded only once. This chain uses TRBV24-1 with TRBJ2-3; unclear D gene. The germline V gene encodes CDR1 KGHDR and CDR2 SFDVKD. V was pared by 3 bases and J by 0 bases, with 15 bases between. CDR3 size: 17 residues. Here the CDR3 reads CATSDGKFLGSTDTQYF. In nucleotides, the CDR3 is TGTGCCACCAGTGATGGGAAGTTTCTAGGAAGCACAGATACGCAGTATTTT.